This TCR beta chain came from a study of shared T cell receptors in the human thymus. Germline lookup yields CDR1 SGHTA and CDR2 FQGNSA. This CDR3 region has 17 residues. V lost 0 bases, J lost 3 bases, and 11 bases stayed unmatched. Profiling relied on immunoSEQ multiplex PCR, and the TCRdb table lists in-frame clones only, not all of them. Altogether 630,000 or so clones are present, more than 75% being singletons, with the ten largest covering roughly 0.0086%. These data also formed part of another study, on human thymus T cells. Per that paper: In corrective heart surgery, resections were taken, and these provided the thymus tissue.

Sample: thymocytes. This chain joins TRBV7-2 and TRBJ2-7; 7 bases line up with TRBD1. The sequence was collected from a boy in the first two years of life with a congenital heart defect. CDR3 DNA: TGTGCCAGCAGCTTAGCCAGATTCAGGGGGTCTCACTACGAGCAGTACTTC. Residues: CASSLARFRGSHYEQYF.